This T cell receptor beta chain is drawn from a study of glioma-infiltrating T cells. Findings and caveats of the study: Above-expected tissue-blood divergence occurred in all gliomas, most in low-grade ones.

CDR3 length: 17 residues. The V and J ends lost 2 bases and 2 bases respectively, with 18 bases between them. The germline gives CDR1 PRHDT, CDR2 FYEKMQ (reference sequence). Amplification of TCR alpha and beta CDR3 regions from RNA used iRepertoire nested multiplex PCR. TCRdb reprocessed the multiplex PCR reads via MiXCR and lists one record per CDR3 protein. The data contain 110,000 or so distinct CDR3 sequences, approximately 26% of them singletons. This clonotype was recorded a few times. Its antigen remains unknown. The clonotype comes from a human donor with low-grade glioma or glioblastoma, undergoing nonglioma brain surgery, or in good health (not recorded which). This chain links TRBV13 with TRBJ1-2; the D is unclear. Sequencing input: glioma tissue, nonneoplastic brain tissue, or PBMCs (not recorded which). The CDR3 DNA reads TGTGCCAGCAGCTTATTCGGGCAGTATGAGGGCAACTATGGCTACACCTTC. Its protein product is CASSLFGQYEGNYGYTF.